This paragraph reports one T cell receptor (beta chain). What this receptor recognizes is not known. Spanning cysteine to phenylalanine, the CDR3 consists of 14 amino acids. The record lacks a DNA sequence. The germline V gene supplies CDR1 SGHTA and CDR2 FQGNSA. The data originate from a study of T cells expressing NK-cell markers (dated by TCRdb to 2018 to 2020). Looking at the study overall: Three sorted T-cell subsets (CD3+CD56+NKG2C+, CD3+CD56+NKG2C- and CD3+CD56-NKG2C+) from roughly eight donors had their TCR beta-chain repertoires profiled. Among the eight sequenced donors, seven were HCMV-seropositive and one was HCMV-seronegative. Randomly selected healthy volunteers, three men and five women, were used as the eight sequenced donors. Libraries were sequenced as 2 x 150 bp reads on Illumina HiSeq 2000/2500, MiSeq or NextSeq.

To determine HCMV serostatus, a commercial ELISA kit was used to detect HCMV-specific IgG in serum. Ficoll density gradient centrifugation was used to isolate peripheral blood mononuclear cells from blood. Overall study outcomes, separate from this receptor: In over 5 donors, the dominant CD3+CD56+NKG2C+ clonotypes were among the top 10 CD8+ clonotypes and accounted for roughly 1.0-7.0% of CD8+ T cells. It remained unclear whether the expanded NKG2C-expressing T cell clones were specific for HCMV antigens. Those dominant clonotypes were again the most abundant among CD3+CD56-NKG2C+ cells in a handful of donors, at about 25-60.1%.

For sequencing, an Illumina HiSeq 2000 was employed. TCR beta cDNA libraries were made by 5'RACE template switching that added a universal primer site and unique molecular identifiers. Synthesis of cDNA was primed from the TCR beta constant segment and was followed by two consecutive PCR amplification steps. As for the original processing: MIGEC was used to demultiplex reads and group the reads by UMI, and MiTCR was used to assemble and quantify clonotypes. To remove erroneous sequences, TCR cDNA sequences were retained only when supported by two or more reads. Downstream repertoire analysis used the tcR package, and clonotypes were matched across fractions by CDR3 nucleotide sequence plus V segment. VDJmatch was used to annotate antigen specificity against VDJdb, with one amino acid substitution in CDR3 allowed. The reads were reprocessed in TCRdb, with one entry per CDR3 protein sequence and no accompanying DNA. TCRdb, not the authors, supplied the V and J calls. The table of this sample itemizes about 260,000 distinct CDR3 sequences. In total, the top ten clones hold around 0.42% of the sample.

The receptor was isolated from a man in his late teens or twenties in good health. Donor details come from another sample of the same person, matched by shared clones. This sequence uses TRBV7-2 and TRBJ2-5; TCRdb picks TRBD2, but there is no DNA to check that call. Sequencing was performed on blood T cells: a sorted CD56 or NKG2C T cell subset, CD4+ or CD8+ T cells, or bulk PBMC T cells (not recorded which). For the CDR3, the sequence is CASSKGGLEGTQYF.